This note documents a single T cell receptor beta chain sequence. Enrollees, roughly 18 to 90 years old, lived in approximately 24 US areas. People in the exposed group encountered a COVID-19 case within 2 weeks before entering the study. Germline CDR1 is SGHRS and CDR2 is YFSETQ. This CDR3 is 14 amino acids long. Trimming cost V 4 bases and J 14 bases; bases outside gene matches: 11. This specimen belongs to a study of blood T cell repertoires in COVID-19. In the study overall: COVID-19 samples, acute and convalescent, were from the United States, Italy and Spain.

Sequencing used immunoSEQ multiplex PCR; TCRdb keeps in-frame clones, though not all of them. Of 200,000 to 250,000 clones in the sample, around 90% were seen once. This receptor was identified in a man in his thirties or forties who had been exposed to COVID-19. V is TRBV5-1 and J is TRBJ1-6, with 8 bases lining up with TRBD1. Sequencing was done on a sample of PBMCs or T cells enriched from blood (not recorded which). The CDR3 spells CASSTQGGVSTLHF. In DNA form, the CDR3 reads TGCGCCAGCAGCACACAGGGGGGAGTTTCGACCCTCCACTTT.